Listed here is a single TCR beta chain. Its antigen is unknown. The source of the sample is a study of shared clonotypes between healthy human individuals. CDR1 is SGHNT, CDR2 YYREEE, per germline (reference sequence). V was clipped by 4 bases and J by 2 bases, with 11 bases between them. The CDR3 totals 14 residues. The study, taken as a whole, reports: The study found about 5% of naive CD4 clonotypes shared across a few donors. Sampling involved blood alone; tissue repertoires likely differ.

Investigators spread the genomic DNA of each subset evenly over several immunoSEQ plates. Repertoires were generated with immunoSEQ multiplex PCR, while TCRdb's copy carries only in-frame clones and drops some. The sample lists under 1,900,000 clones, around 98.5% occurring once. This TCR came from a man aged 30 to 45 in good health. V usage is TRBV5-4 and J usage is TRBJ2-3; D might be TRBD1 or TRBD2, each matching 5 bases. Sequencing was carried out using naive CD4+ T cells sorted from blood. As to subset: CD45RA+ positively selected. The CDR3, as DNA: TGTGCCAGCAGCGGGGACCTAACCACAGATACGCAGTATTTT. Translation: CASSGDLTTDTQYF. Full variable domain (outside the CDR3, taken from reference TRBV5-4 and TRBJ2-3): ETGVTQSPTHLIKTRGQQVTLRCSSQSGHNTVSWYQQALGQGPQFIFQYYREEENGRGNFPPRFSGLQFPNYSSELNVNALELDDSALYLCASSGDLTTDTQYFGPGTRLTVL.